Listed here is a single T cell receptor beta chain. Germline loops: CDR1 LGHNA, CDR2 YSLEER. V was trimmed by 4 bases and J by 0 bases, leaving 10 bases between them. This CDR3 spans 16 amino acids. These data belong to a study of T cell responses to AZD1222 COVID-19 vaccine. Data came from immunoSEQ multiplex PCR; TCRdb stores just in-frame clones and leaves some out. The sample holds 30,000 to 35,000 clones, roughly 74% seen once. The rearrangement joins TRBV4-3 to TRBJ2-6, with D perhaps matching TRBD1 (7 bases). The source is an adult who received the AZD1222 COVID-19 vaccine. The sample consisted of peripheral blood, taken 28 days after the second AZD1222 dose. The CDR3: CASSPQGGSGANVLTF. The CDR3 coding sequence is TGCGCCAGCAGCCCCCAGGGGGGCTCTGGGGCCAACGTCCTGACTTTC.